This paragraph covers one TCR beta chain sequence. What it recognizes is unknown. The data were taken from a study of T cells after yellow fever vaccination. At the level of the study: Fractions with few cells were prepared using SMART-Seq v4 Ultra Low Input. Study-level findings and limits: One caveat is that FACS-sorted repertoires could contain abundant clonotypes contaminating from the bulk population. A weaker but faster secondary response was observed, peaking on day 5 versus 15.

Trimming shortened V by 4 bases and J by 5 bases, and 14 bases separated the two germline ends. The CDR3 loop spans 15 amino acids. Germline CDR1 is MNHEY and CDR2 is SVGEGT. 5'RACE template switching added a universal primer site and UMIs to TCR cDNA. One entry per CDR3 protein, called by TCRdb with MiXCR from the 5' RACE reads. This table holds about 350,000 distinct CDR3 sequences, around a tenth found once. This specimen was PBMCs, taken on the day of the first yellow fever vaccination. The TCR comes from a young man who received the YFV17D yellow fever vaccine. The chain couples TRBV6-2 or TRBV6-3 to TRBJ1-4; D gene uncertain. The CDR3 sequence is CASSSRGRFNEKLFF. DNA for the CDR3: TGTGCCAGCAGTTCGCGCGGGAGATTCAATGAAAAACTGTTTTTT.